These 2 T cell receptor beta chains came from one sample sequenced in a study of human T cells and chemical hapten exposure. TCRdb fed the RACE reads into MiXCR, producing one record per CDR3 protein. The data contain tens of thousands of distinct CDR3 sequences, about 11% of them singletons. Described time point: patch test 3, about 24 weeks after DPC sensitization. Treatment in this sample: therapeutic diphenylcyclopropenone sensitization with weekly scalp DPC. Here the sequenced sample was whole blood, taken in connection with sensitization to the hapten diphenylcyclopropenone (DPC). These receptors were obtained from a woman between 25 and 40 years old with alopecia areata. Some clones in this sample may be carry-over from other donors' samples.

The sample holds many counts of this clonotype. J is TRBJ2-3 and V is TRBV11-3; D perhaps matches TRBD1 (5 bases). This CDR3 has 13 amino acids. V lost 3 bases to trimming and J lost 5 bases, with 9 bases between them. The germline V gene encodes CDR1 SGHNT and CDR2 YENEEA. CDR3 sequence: CASSFQGEDTQYF. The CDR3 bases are TGTGCCAGCAGCTTCCAAGGGGAAGATACGCAGTATTTT.

The CDR3 protein is CSVLAGAGETQYF. As DNA, the CDR3 is TGCAGCGTTTTAGCGGGAGCAGGGGAGACCCAGTACTTC. The chain is built from TRBV29-1 and TRBJ2-5; 9 nucleotides match TRBD2. The V segment lost 5 bases and the J segment 5 bases; nucleotides outside the gene matches: 6. The CDR3 is 13 residues long. Germline assignment: CDR1 SQVTM and CDR2 ANQGSEA.